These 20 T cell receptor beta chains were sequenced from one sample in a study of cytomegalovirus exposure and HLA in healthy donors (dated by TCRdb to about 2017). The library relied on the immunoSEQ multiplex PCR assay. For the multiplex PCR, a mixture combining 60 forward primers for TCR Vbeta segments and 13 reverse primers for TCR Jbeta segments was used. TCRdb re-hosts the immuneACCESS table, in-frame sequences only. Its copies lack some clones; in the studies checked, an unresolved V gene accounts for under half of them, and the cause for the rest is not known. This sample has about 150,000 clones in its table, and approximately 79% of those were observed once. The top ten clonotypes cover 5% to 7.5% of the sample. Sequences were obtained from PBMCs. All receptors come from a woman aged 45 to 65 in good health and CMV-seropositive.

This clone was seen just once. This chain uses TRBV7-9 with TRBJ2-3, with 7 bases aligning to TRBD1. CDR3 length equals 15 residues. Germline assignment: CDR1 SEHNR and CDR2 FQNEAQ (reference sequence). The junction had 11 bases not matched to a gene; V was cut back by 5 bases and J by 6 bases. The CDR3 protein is CASSRSDRSLDTQYF. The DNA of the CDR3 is TGTGCCAGCAGCCGATCGGACAGGTCTTTGGATACGCAGTATTTT.

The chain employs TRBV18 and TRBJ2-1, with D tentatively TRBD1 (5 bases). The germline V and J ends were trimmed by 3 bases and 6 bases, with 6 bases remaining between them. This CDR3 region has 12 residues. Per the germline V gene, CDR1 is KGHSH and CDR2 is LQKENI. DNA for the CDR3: TGTGCCAGCTCACCCCAGGGCAATGAGCAGTTCTTC. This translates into CASSPQGNEQFF.

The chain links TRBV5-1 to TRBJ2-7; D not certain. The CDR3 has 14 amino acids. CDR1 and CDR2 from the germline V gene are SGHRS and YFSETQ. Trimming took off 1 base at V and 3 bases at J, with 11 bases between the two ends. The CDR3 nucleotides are TGCGCCAGCAGCTTGACAGATATGAACTACGAGCAGTACTTC. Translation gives CASSLTDMNYEQYF.

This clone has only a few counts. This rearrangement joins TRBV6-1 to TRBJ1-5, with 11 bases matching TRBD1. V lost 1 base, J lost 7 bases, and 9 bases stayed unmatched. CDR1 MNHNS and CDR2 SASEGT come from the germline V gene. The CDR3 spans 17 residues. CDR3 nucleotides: TGTGCCAGCAGTGAAGGGGGAGGACAGGGGGCAAGGCAGCCCCAGCATTTT. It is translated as CASSEGGGQGARQPQHF.

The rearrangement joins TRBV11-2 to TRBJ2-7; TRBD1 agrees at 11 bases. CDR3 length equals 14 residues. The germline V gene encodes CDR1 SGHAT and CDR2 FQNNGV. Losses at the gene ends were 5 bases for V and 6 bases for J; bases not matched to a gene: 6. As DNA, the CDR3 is TGTGCCAGCAGCCTCGCGGGGACAGGGGGCGAGCAGTACTTC. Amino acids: CASSLAGTGGEQYF.

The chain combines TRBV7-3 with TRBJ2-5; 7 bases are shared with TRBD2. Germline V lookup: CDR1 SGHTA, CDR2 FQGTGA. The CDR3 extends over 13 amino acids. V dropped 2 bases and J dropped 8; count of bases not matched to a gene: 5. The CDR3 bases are TGTGCCAGCAGCTTAGGGAGGGAGGCCACCCAGTACTTC. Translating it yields CASSLGREATQYF.

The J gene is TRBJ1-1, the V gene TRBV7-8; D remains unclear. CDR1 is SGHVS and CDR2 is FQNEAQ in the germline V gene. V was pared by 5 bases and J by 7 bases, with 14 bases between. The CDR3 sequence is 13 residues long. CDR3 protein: CASSLPDGLEAFF. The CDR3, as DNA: TGTGCCAGCAGCCTGCCTGACGGACTTGAAGCTTTCTTT. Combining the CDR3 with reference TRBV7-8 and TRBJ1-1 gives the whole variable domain GAGVSQSPRYKVAKRGQDVALRCDPISGHVSLFWYQQALGQGPEFLTYFQNEAQLDKSGLPSDRFFAERPEGSVSTLKIQRTQQEDSAVYLCASSLPDGLEAFFGQGTRLTVV.

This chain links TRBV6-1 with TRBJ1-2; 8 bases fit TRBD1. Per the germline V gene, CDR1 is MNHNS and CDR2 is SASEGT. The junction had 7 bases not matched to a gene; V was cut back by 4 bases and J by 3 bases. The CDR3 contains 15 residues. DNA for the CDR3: TGTGCCAGCAGTGCTCAACAGGGGGGAGACTATGGCTACACCTTC. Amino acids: CASSAQQGGDYGYTF.

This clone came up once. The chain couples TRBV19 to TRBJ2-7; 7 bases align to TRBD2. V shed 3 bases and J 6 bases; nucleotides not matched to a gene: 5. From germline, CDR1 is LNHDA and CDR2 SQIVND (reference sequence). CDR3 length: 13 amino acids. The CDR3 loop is CASSIFTGGEQYF. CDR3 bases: TGTGCCAGTAGTATCTTTACGGGGGGCGAGCAGTACTTC.

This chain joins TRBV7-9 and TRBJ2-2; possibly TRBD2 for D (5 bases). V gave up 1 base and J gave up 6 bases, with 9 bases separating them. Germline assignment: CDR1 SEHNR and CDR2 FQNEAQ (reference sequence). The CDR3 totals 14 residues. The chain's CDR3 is CASSLDPSPGELFF. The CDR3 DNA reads TGTGCCAGCAGCTTAGATCCTAGCCCCGGGGAGCTGTTTTTT.

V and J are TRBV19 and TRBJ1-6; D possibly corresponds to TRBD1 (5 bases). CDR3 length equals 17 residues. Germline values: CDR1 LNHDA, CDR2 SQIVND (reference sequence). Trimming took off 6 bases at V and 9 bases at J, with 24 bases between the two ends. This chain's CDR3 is CASSLTQGIEGGSPLHF. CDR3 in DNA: TGTGCCAGTAGCCTAACGCAGGGTATCGAAGGTGGTTCACCCCTCCACTTT.

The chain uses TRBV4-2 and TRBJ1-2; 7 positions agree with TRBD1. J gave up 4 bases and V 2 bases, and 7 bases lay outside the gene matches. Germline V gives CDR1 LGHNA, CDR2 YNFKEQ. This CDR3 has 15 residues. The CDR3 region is CASSQQTGTAYGYTF. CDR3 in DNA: TGTGCCAGCAGCCAACAGACCGGGACAGCCTATGGCTACACCTTC.

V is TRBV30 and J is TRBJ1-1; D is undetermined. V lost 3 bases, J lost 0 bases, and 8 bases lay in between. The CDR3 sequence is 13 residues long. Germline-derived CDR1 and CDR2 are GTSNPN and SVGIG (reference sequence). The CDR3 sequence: CAWSPDMNTEAFF. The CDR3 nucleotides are TGTGCCTGGAGCCCAGACATGAACACTGAAGCTTTCTTT.

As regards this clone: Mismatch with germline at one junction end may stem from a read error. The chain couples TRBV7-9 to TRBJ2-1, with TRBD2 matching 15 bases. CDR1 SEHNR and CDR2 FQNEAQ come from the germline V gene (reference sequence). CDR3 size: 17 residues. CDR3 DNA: TGTTCCAGCAGCGGAATGTGGGGACTAGCGGGGGGCTATGAGCAGTTCTTC. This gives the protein CSSSGMWGLAGGYEQFF.

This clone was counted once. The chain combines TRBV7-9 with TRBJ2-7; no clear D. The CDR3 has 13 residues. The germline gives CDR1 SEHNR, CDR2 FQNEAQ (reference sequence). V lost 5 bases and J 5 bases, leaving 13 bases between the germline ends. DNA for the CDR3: TGTGCCAGCAGCCTCGAGACTGCTCACGAGCAGTACTTC. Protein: CASSLETAHEQYF. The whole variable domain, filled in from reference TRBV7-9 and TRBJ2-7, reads DTGVSQNPRHKITKRGQNVTFRCDPISEHNRLYWYRQTLGQGPEFLTYFQNEAQLEKSRLLSDRFSAERPKGSFSTLEIQRTEQGDSAMYLCASSLETAHEQYFGPGTRLTVT.

CDR3 coding DNA: TGCAGCGTTGAAGGCTCGACAGATGAGCAGTTCTTC. Protein sequence: CSVEGSTDEQFF. The chain combines TRBV29-1 with TRBJ2-1; a weak D match, TRBD1 (5 bases). Germline-derived CDR1 and CDR2 are SQVTM and ANQGSEA. The V end was cut by 1 base, the J end by 8 bases, with 9 bases between. The CDR3 runs to 12 residues.

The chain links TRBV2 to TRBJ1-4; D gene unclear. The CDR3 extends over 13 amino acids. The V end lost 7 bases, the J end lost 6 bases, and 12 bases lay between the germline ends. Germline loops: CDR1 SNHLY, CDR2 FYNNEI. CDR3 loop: CASKGDGHEKLFF. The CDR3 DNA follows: TGTGCCAGCAAGGGAGACGGGCATGAAAAACTGTTTTTT.

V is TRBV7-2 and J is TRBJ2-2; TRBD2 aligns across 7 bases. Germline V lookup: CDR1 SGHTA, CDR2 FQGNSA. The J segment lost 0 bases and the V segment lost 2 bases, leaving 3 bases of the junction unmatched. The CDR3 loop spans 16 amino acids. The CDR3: CASSLNAGANTGELFF. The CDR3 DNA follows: TGTGCCAGCAGCTTAAACGCGGGGGCGAACACCGGGGAGCTGTTTTTT.

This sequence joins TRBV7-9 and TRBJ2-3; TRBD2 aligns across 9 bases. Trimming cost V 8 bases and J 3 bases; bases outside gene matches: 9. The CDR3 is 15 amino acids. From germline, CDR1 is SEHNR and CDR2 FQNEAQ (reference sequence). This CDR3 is CASRGLAGLTDTQYF. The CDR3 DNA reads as TGTGCCAGCCGCGGGCTAGCGGGGCTTACAGATACGCAGTATTTT.

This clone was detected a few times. The CDR3 loop reads CASSPWLEGRLFF. The CDR3 DNA reads as TGCGCCAGCAGCCCGTGGCTGGAGGGACGGCTTTTTTTT. The chain uses TRBV4-3 and TRBJ1-4; weak D call: TRBD1 (5 bases). The germline V and J ends were trimmed by 4 bases and 17 bases, with 20 bases remaining between them. The CDR3 is 13 amino acids. Germline CDR1 is LGHNA and CDR2 is YSLEER.